Below, 8 T cell receptor beta chains from the same sample are listed, as sequenced in a study of PD-1 blockade in classical Hodgkin lymphoma. Some clones are missing from TCRdb's copy, which holds only in-frame ones; the method was immunoSEQ multiplex PCR. The sample has fewer than 90,000 clones; approximately 94% are singletons. All patients relapsed after autologous stem cell transplantation, and brentuximab vedotin exposure varied. Sample: peripheral blood mononuclear cells (PBMCs), taken at baseline. The receptor set was obtained from a human donor with classical Hodgkin lymphoma.

This chain joins TRBV18 and TRBJ2-2; the D is unclear. The germline V gene encodes CDR1 KGHSH and CDR2 LQKENI. V lost 3 bases to trimming and J lost 3 bases, with 17 bases between them. This CDR3 is 17 amino acids long. DNA for the CDR3: TGTGCCAGCTCACCTATAATTCAAACAGCAGACACCGGGGAGCTGTTTTTT. Encoded protein: CASSPIIQTADTGELFF.

The chain employs TRBV11-3 and TRBJ2-2; D perhaps matches TRBD1 (5 bases). Germline V gene data show CDR1 as SGHNT and CDR2 as YENEEA. The CDR3 has 13 residues. V was clipped by 6 bases and J by 6 bases, with 11 bases between them. The CDR3 is CASSRRGSGELFF. As DNA, the CDR3 is TGTGCCAGCAGTCGAAGGGGATCCGGGGAGCTGTTTTTT. Looking up the rest from reference TRBV11-3 and TRBJ2-2 gives the full variable domain: EAGVVQSPRYKIIEKKQPVAFWCNPISGHNTLYWYLQNLGQGPELLIRYENEEAVDDSQLPKDRFSAERLKGVDSTLKIQPAELGDSAVYLCASSRRGSGELFFGEGSRLTVL.

The DNA for the CDR3 is TGTGCAAGTCGCACCGGACAGGGGAATCTCGAGCAGTACTTC. Amino acids: CASRTGQGNLEQYF. The J gene is TRBJ2-7, the V gene TRBV12-2; TRBD1 reflects the table's D call only, with no check against the DNA. TRBV12-2 is described as a pseudogene. The CDR3 contains 14 residues.

The rearrangement uses TRBV5-1 and TRBJ1-1; 7 positions agree with TRBD1. Germline CDR1 SGHRS, CDR2 YFSETQ. The CDR3 runs 15 residues. V dropped 5 bases and J dropped 4; count of bases not matched to a gene: 11. The CDR3 region is CASRDRTSWATEAFF. In DNA, the CDR3 is TGCGCCAGCAGGGACAGGACCTCCTGGGCCACTGAAGCTTTCTTT. Together with reference TRBV5-1 and TRBJ1-1, the CDR3 gives the full variable domain: KAGVTQTPRYLIKTRGQQVTLSCSPISGHRSVSWYQQTPGQGLQFLFEYFSETQRNKGNFPGRFSGRQFSNSRSEMNVSTLELGDSALYLCASRDRTSWATEAFFGQGTRLTVV.

The rearrangement uses TRBV6-1 and TRBJ1-2; D perhaps matches TRBD1 (6 bases). This CDR3 region has 13 residues. In germline, CDR1 is MNHNS, CDR2 SASEGT. V was shortened by 2 bases and J by 4 bases, with 8 bases between the two germline ends. The DNA of the CDR3 is TGTGCCAGCAGTGAAAGGGGGGTCTATGGCTACACCTTC. Translating it yields CASSERGVYGYTF.

The chain joins TRBV6-6 to TRBJ1-2, with D possibly matching TRBD1 (6 bases). The CDR3 consists of 16 residues. Deletions cut 1 base from V and 6 bases from J, with 18 bases between. CDR1 is MNHNY and CDR2 is SVGAGI in the germline V gene (reference sequence). CDR3 protein: CASSYLEGGPGDGYTF. The CDR3, as DNA: TGTGCCAGCAGTTACTTGGAAGGGGGACCCGGAGATGGCTACACCTTC.

J is TRBJ2-7 and V is TRBV19; TRBD2 matches at 7 bases. V dropped 6 bases and J dropped 6; count of bases not matched to a gene: 8. Germline lookup yields CDR1 LNHDA and CDR2 SQIVND (reference sequence). This CDR3 spans 13 amino acids. DNA for the CDR3: TGTGCCAGTAGCTCTGGGGCGGGGGTCGAGCAGTACTTC. It specifies CASSSGAGVEQYF.

The chain links TRBV29-1 to TRBJ1-2; D is unclear. V dropped 3 bases and J dropped 8 bases, with 16 bases sitting between them. Germline V gives CDR1 SQVTM, CDR2 ANQGSEA. The CDR3 consists of 13 residues. The CDR3 reads CSVDLMGSRGYTF. DNA for the CDR3: TGCAGCGTTGATCTTATGGGGAGTCGCGGCTACACCTTC.